One and the same sample provided the 2 T cell receptor beta chains below, sequenced in a study of HIV-infected patients and healthy controls. About 540 ng RNA was reverse transcribed with alpha and beta constant-region primers. Each of the alpha and beta chains got its own library through chain-specific third strand synthesis with indices. TCRdb analysed the 5' RACE reads with MiXCR anew, one entry per CDR3 protein. The repertoire holds roughly 9,300 distinct CDR3 sequences, with about 9.4% as singletons. No cell fractionation was done, so the repertoire covers all unsorted peripheral blood T cells. The sample was blood, taken before antiretroviral therapy. Receptor source: an adult with HIV infection.

This clonotype was counted at least ten times. The chain is built from TRBV7-2 and TRBJ2-7, with a possible D match to TRBD1 (6 bases). With 6 bases removed from V and 0 bases from J, the gap between germline ends came to 12 bases. This CDR3 is built from 14 residues. Germline lookup yields CDR1 SGHTA and CDR2 FQGNSA. The CDR3 nucleotides are TGTGCCAGCAGACCAACAGGGACCTCCTACGAGCAGTACTTC. Encoded protein: CASRPTGTSYEQYF. Together with reference TRBV7-2 and TRBJ2-7, the CDR3 gives the full variable domain: GAGVSQSPSNKVTEKGKDVELRCDPISGHTALYWYRQSLGQGLEFLIYFQGNSAPDKSGLPSDRFSAERTGGSVSTLTIQRTQQEDSAVYLCASRPTGTSYEQYFGPGTRLTVT.

The rearrangement uses TRBV20-1 and TRBJ1-5; D ambiguous. The CDR3 loop spans 12 amino acids. Trimming removed 6 bases from V and 3 bases from J, with 9 bases in between. Germline lookup yields CDR1 DFQATT and CDR2 SNEGSKA (reference sequence). The CDR3 region is CSAAGYNQPQHF. In DNA form, the CDR3 reads TGCAGTGCGGCGGGGTACAATCAGCCCCAGCATTTT.